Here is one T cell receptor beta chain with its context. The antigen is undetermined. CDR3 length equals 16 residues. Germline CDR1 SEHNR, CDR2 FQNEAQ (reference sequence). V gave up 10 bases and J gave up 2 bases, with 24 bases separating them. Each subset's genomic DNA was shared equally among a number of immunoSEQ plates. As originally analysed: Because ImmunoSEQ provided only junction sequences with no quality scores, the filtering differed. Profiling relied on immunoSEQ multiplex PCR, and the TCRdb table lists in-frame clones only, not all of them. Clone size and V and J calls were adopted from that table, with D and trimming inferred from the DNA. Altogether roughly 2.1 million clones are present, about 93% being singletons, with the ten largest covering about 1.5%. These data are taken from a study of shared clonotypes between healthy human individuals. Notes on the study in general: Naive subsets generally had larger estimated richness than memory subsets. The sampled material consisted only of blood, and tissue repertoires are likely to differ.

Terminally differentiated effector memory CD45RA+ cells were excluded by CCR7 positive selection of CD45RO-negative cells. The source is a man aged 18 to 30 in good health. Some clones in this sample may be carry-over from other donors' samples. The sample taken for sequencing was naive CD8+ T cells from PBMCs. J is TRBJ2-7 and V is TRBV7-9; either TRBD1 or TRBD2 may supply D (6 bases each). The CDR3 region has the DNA TGTGCCACCGATGCCCGCAAGGGGGAGGCCACCTACGAGCAGTACTTC. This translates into CATDARKGEATYEQYF.